The 8 T cell receptor beta chains listed next were all sequenced from one sample in a study of identical twins. MiXCR, run by TCRdb on the 5' RACE reads, gives a single entry per CDR3 protein. The sample lists over 550,000 distinct CDR3 sequences, under 8.5% occurring once. These data were also filed under a second study, of yellow fever vaccine responses in identical twins.

Sequencing used PBMCs. The source of these receptors is a woman aged 18 to 35 in good health.

This clonotype was found many times. J is TRBJ1-1 and V is TRBV7-8; a possible D gene is TRBD1 (5 bases). Deletions cut 1 base from V and 0 bases from J, with 15 bases between. The length of the CDR3 is 17 residues. Germline CDR1 and CDR2: SGHVS and FQNEAQ. Here the CDR3 DNA reads TGTGCCAGCAGCTTAGATATGTGGTCGGGGCTGAACACTGAAGCTTTCTTT. Translated: CASSLDMWSGLNTEAFF.

The sample holds a few counts of this clonotype. The chain uses TRBV4-1 and TRBJ2-7, with TRBD2 identical over 11 bases. This CDR3 is built from 15 residues. Germline V gives CDR1 MGHRA, CDR2 YSYEKL. V shed 3 bases and J 3 bases; nucleotides not matched to a gene: 4. The chain's CDR3 is CASSHTTSGSYEQYF. As DNA, the CDR3 is TGCGCCAGCAGCCACACAACTAGCGGGAGCTACGAGCAGTACTTC.

The rearrangement uses TRBV2 and TRBJ2-7, with TRBD2 matching over 12 bases. J was trimmed by 3 bases and V by 6 bases; bases with no gene match: 3. Germline CDR1 and CDR2: SNHLY and FYNNEI. CDR3 length: 14 amino acids. CDR3 in DNA: TGTGCCAGCAGAACTAGCGGGGGGTACTACGAGCAGTACTTC. Protein sequence: CASRTSGGYYEQYF.

In this sample, this clonotype turned up a few times. The chain joins TRBV20-1 to TRBJ1-4, with a tentative D call TRBD1 (6 bases). Germline V gene lookup returns CDR1 DFQATT and CDR2 SNEGSKA (reference sequence). V dropped 6 bases and J dropped 8 bases, with 13 bases sitting between them. The CDR3 covers 12 residues. The CDR3 is CSAGRGVEKLFF. The CDR3, as DNA: TGCAGTGCGGGCAGGGGAGTCGAAAAACTGTTTTTT.

In this sample, this clonotype turned up many times. CDR3 DNA sequence: TGTGCCAGCCGCAGTGGGGGTGCCTATGTAAGTGAGCAGTACTTC. Protein product: CASRSGGAYVSEQYF. The J gene is TRBJ2-7, the V gene TRBV2; D is perhaps TRBD1 or TRBD2 (5 bases each). This CDR3 has 15 amino acids. V was pared by 8 bases and J by 7 bases, with 24 bases between. Germline V gives CDR1 SNHLY, CDR2 FYNNEI.

This chain uses TRBV3-1 with TRBJ2-1; weak D call: TRBD2 (6 bases). V lost 8 bases, J lost 2 bases, and 16 bases lay in between. The CDR3 has 15 amino acids. Germline assignment: CDR1 LGHDT and CDR2 YNNKEL (reference sequence). The CDR3 DNA reads TGTGCCAGCTGCCCAGAGGGACTTCCCTACAATGAGCAGTTCTTC. Amino acid sequence: CASCPEGLPYNEQFF.

V is TRBV18 and J is TRBJ1-1; D is unresolved. The V gene's germline CDR1 is KGHSH and CDR2 LQKENI. The CDR3 is 15 amino acids. The germline V and J ends were trimmed by 3 bases and 2 bases, with 13 bases remaining between them. CDR3 in amino acids: CASSPGLRDNTEAFF. The CDR3 DNA is TGTGCCAGCTCACCTGGGTTGAGAGACAACACTGAAGCTTTCTTT.

In this sample, this clonotype turned up many times. The chain joins TRBV7-9 to TRBJ1-1; 7 bases align to TRBD1. The germline V gene encodes CDR1 SEHNR and CDR2 FQNEAQ (reference sequence). CDR3 size: 13 residues. The trim removed 1 base at V and 7 bases at J, leaving 3 bases unmatched. The DNA of the CDR3 is TGTGCCAGCAGCTTAGGGTGGGACAGTGAAGCTTTCTTT. Its translation: CASSLGWDSEAFF.